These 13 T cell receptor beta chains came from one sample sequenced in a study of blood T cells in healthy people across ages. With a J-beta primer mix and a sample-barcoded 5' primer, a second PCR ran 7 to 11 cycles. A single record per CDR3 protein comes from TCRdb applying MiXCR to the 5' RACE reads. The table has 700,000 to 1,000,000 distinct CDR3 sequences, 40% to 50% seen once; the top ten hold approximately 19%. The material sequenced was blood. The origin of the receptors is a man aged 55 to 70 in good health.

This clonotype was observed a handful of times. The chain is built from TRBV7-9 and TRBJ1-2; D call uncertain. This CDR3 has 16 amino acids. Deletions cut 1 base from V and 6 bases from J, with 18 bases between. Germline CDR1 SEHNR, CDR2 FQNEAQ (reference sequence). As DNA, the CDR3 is TGTGCCAGCAGCTTAGGGGAGGCGTCAGCGTTCGATGGCTACACCTTC. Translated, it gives CASSLGEASAFDGYTF.

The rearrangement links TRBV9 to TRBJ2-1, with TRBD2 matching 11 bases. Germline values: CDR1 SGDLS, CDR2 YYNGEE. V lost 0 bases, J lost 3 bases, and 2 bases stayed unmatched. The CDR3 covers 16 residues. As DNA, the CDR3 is TGTGCCAGCAGCGTAGAGGGGACTAGCGGCTACAATGAGCAGTTCTTC. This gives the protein CASSVEGTSGYNEQFF.

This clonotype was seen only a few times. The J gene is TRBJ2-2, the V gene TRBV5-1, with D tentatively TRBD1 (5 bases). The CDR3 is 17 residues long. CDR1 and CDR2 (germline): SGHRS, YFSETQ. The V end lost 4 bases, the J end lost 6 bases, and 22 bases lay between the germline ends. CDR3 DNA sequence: TGCGCCAGCAGCCCGGTACCGACAGTTATTCCGTCCGGGGAGCTGTTTTTT. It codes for CASSPVPTVIPSGELFF.

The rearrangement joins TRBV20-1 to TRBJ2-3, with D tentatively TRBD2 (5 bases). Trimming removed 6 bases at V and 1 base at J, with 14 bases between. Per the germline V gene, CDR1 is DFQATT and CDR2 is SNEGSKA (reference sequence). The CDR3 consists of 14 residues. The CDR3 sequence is CSAEPSRGTDTQYF. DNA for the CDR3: TGCAGTGCCGAACCTAGCCGGGGCACAGATACGCAGTATTTT.

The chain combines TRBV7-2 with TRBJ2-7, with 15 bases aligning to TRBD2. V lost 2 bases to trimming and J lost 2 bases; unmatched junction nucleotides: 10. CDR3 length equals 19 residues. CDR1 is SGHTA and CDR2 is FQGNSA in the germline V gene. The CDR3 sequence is CASSLRTSGGVLKPYEQYF. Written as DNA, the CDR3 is TGTGCCAGCAGCTTAAGGACTAGCGGGGGGGTTCTTAAACCCTACGAGCAGTACTTC.

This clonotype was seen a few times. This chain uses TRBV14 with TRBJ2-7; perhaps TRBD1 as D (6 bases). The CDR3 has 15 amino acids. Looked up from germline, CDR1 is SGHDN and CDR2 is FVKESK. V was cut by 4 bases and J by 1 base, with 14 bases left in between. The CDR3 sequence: CASSPGQWHSYEQYF. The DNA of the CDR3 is TGTGCCAGCAGCCCCGGACAGTGGCATTCCTACGAGCAGTACTTC.

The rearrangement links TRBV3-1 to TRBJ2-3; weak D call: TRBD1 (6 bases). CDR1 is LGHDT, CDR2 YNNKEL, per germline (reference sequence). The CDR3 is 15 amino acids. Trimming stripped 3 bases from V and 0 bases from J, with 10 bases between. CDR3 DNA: TGTGCCAGCAGCCACTCAGGACAGAGCACAGATACGCAGTATTTT. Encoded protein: CASSHSGQSTDTQYF.

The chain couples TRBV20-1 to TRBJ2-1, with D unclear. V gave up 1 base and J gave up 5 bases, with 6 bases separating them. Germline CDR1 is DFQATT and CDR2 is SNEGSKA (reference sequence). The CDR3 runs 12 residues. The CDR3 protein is CSARVKNNEQFF. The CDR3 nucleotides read TGCAGTGCTAGAGTTAAGAACAATGAGCAGTTCTTC.

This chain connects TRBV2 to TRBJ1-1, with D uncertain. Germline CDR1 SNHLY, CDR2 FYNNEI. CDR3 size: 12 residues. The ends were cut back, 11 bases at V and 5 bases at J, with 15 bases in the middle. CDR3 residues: CAVGGEKTEAFF. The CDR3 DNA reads TGTGCCGTTGGCGGGGAGAAGACTGAAGCTTTCTTT.

CDR3 sequence reads: CASSYSILSSGYTF. As DNA, the CDR3 is TGTGCCAGCAGTTACTCGATCCTGAGTTCCGGCTACACCTTC. The chain uses TRBV6-2 or TRBV6-3 and TRBJ1-2; no definite D call. Germline V gene data show CDR1 as MNHEY and CDR2 as SVGEGT. This CDR3 region has 14 residues. Trimming took 0 bases from V and 8 from J, leaving 13 bases between them.

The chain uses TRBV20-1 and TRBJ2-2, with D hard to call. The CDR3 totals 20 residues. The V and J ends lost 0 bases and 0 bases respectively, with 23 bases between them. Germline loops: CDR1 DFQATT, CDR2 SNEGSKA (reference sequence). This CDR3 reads CSARDSVPLDTHSNTGELFF. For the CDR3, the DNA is TGCAGTGCTAGAGATTCCGTCCCCCTTGACACTCACTCGAACACCGGGGAGCTGTTTTTT.

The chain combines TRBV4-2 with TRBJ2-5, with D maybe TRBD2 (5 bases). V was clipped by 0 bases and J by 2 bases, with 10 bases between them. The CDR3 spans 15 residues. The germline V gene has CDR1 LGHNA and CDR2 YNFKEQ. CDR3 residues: CASSQDVTGQETQYF. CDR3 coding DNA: TGTGCCAGCAGCCAAGATGTAACGGGGCAAGAGACCCAGTACTTC.

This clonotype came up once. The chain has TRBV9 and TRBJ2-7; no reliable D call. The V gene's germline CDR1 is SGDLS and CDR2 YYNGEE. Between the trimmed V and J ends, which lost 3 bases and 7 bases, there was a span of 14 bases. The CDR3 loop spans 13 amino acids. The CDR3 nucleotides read TGTGCCAGCAGCGGCACCACTCTGGGGGAGCAGTACTTC. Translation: CASSGTTLGEQYF. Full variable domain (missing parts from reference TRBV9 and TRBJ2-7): DSGVTQTPKHLITATGQRVTLRCSPRSGDLSVYWYQQSLDQGLQFLIQYYNGEERAKGNILERFSAQQFPDLHSELNLSSLELGDSALYFCASSGTTLGEQYFGPGTRLTVT.